This TCR beta chain was identified during a study of early T cells in non-severe SARS-CoV-2 infection (dated by TCRdb to the early 2020s). Turning to the overall study: Because TCR sequencing relied on bulk RNA taken from unsorted whole blood, pairing of alpha and beta chains was not possible. On the study overall, not on this receptor specifically: VDJdb matching was skewed toward anti-spike CD8 responses and likely underestimated virus-specific expansions by missing private and CD4 specificities.

The study was a case-control design nested within a healthcare worker cohort in London, UK, with weekly nasopharyngeal swab PCR tests and blood sampling. Healthcare workers were recruited between 23 and 31 March 2020, during the week of the UK lockdown, and were followed weekly for up to roughly 16 weeks. V is reduced by 8 bases and J by 7 bases, leaving a spacing of 11 bases between them. Including the terminal cysteine and phenylalanine, the CDR3 comprises 11 residues. CDR3 DNA only is kept here, 33 bases in frame from base 1. The germline V gene gives CDR1 as MNHEY and CDR2 as SVGEGT. The receptor library was made with 5' RACE. Instrument on record: NextSeq 500. In the TCR library protocol, unique molecular identifiers were attached to individual cDNA molecules to correct for PCR bias and sequencing error. Both TCR alpha and beta chains were sequenced, and tight co-correlation was observed between alpha and beta sequence abundances in each sample. Turning to the authors' computational methods: Decombinator V4 was used to perform V gene, J gene and CDR3 annotation of TCR sequences. TCRs were defined as expanded if a significant change between any two time points was detected under a Poisson model with p below 0.0001. TCR abundances were normalised to the total number of TCRs sequenced per sample and were expressed as counts per million. TRAV1-2 paired with TRAJ12, TRAJ20 or TRAJ33 defined MAIT TCRs, while TRAV10 paired with TRAJ18 defined iNKT TCRs. VDJdb, accessed 1 November 2021, was searched for CMV, EBV and SARS-CoV-2 annotated TCRs, with TCRs annotated for multiple antigens excluded. In-frame beta chains were kept once TCRdb had trimmed the public reads at Q25 with fastp and called clones with MiXCR. Each record represents a unique CDR3 protein, reported with the most common genes and DNA among its rows. These V and J calls rely on TCRdb rather than the paper's analysis. The sample table lists 50,000 to 60,000 distinct CDR3 sequences, under 7.5% of them with a count of one. The top ten clonotypes cover about 5.8% of the sample.

A word on this clonotype: There is no known antigen for this receptor. No base qualities exist here, and no much larger clone lies one base off it.

This TCR was sampled from an adult who was a healthcare worker with PCR-confirmed SARS-CoV-2 infection or an uninfected control (not recorded which). Sequencing was performed on whole blood, taken at baseline. This chain joins TRBV6-2 or TRBV6-3 to TRBJ2-5, with the identity of the D gene unclear. The nucleotide sequence is TGTGCCAGCGGGAATGTCGGGACCCAGTACTTC. Translated, this is CASGNVGTQYF.